These T cell receptor beta chains were read from a single sample in a study of blood T cell repertoires in COVID-19. The table came from immunoSEQ multiplex PCR; TCRdb's copy has only in-frame clones and leaves some out. Of over 85,000 clones in the sample, approximately 85% are singletons; the top ten hold 9.5% to 15%. Sequencing was performed on peripheral blood. The origin of the receptors is a human donor in a cohort sampled during active COVID-19. The CDR3 runs from the conserved cysteine through the conserved F or W. The D gene is left open where the match is weak. Not every row has a clone size; where given, it reads once, few, many or a size class.

D gene	clone size	V gene	J gene	CDR3 length	CDR3 protein	CDR3 DNA
-	-	TRBV11-2	TRBJ1-1	15	CASTLTNTRGTEAFF	TGTGCCAGCACCCTCACTAATACGAGAGGCACTGAAGCTTTCTTT
-	-	TRBV6-6	TRBJ2-5	13	CASSHSGAETQYF	TGTGCCAGCAGCCATTCTGGGGCCGAGACCCAGTACTTC
TRBD1	-	TRBV18	TRBJ2-1	14	CASSPGQGTNEQFF	TGTGCCAGCTCACCGGGACAGGGTACCAATGAGCAGTTCTTC
-	-	TRBV7-7	TRBJ2-2	14	CASRVADHTGELFF	TGTGCTAGCCGGGTAGCGGACCACACCGGGGAGCTGTTTTTT
-	-	TRBV4-2	TRBJ2-3	16	CASSQLTGFTADTQYF	TGTGCCAGCAGCCAACTTACAGGGTTCACGGCAGATACGCAGTATTTT
TRBD1	-	TRBV7-2	TRBJ1-1	13	CASSLLQGARAFF	TGTGCCAGCAGCTTATTACAGGGGGCGAGGGCTTTCTTT
TRBD1	-	TRBV5-6	TRBJ2-3	18	CASSLAGEDRGRVGTQYF	TGTGCCAGCAGCTTGGCCGGCGAGGACAGGGGGCGCGTAGGTACGCAGTATTTT
-	-	TRBV28	TRBJ1-6	14	CASSKAGGNSPLHF	TGTGCCAGCAGTAAGGCGGGGGGAAATTCACCCCTCCACTTT
TRBD2	-	TRBV4-3	TRBJ2-3	16	CASSQESGGIFYTQYF	TGCGCCAGCAGCCAAGAGTCGGGAGGGATTTTCTATACGCAGTATTTT
-	-	TRBV29-1	TRBJ2-5	13	CSVGQTARETQYF	TGCAGCGTTGGACAGACTGCAAGGGAGACCCAGTACTTC
TRBD2	-	TRBV9	TRBJ2-3	15	CASSVGTSGGDTQYF	TGTGCCAGCAGCGTTGGGACTAGCGGGGGAGATACGCAGTATTTT
-	-	TRBV3-1/TRBV3-2	TRBJ2-5	14	CASSHRIVEETQYF	TGTGCCAGCAGCCATCGGATAGTGGAGGAGACCCAGTACTTC
TRBD2	-	TRBV7-2	TRBJ2-3	15	CASSLFAGVPDTQYF	TGTGCCAGCAGCTTATTTGCGGGGGTCCCGGATACGCAGTATTTT
TRBD2	-	TRBV7-7	TRBJ2-2	16	CASSPFVTSGGMELFF	TGTGCTAGCAGTCCATTTGTGACTAGCGGGGGGATGGAGCTGTTTTTT
TRBD2	-	TRBV19	TRBJ2-3	16	CASSIILAAITDTQYF	TGTGCCAGTAGTATAATCCTAGCGGCTATCACAGATACGCAGTATTTT
TRBD1	-	TRBV6-5	TRBJ2-1	15	CASSLTGAYYNEQFF	TGTGCCAGCAGCCTGACAGGGGCCTACTACAATGAGCAGTTCTTC
-	-	TRBV6-5	TRBJ2-7	15	CASSRNDRFPYEQYF	TGTGCCAGCAGTCGAAATGACAGATTCCCCTACGAGCAGTACTTC
-	-	TRBV12-3/TRBV12-4	TRBJ2-7	13	CASSSRDTSSQYF	TGTGCCAGCAGTTCCCGGGACACATCGTCGCAGTACTTC
TRBD1	-	TRBV5-1	TRBJ1-2	14	CASSSGQGGYGYTF	TGCGCCAGCAGCTCGGGACAGGGGGGCTATGGCTACACCTTC
TRBD1	once	TRBV5-4	TRBJ2-7	14	CASSLDRGPYEQYF	TGTGCCAGCAGCTTGGACAGGGGTCCCTACGAGCAGTACTTC
TRBD1	-	TRBV6-5	TRBJ2-5	16	CASSYGGQGSGETQYF	TGTGCCAGCAGTTACGGGGGACAGGGGAGTGGAGAGACCCAGTACTTC
TRBD2	-	TRBV2	TRBJ2-7	13	CAHSGAYPYEQYF	TGTGCCCACAGCGGGGCCTATCCCTACGAGCAGTACTTC
TRBD1	-	TRBV28	TRBJ1-1	16	CASSRPLTGGRPEAFF	TGTGCCAGCAGCCGCCCCCTGACAGGGGGTAGGCCTGAAGCTTTCTTT
-	-	TRBV29-1	TRBJ1-4	14	CSVITRATNEKLFF	TGCAGCGTGATAACGCGGGCAACTAATGAAAAACTGTTTTTT
TRBD1	-	TRBV18	TRBJ2-1	16	CASSAGTGVFSDEQFF	TGTGCCAGCTCGGCTGGTACAGGGGTATTCTCAGATGAGCAGTTCTTC
-	-	TRBV21-1	TRBJ2-3	14	CASSKQGRTDTQYF	TGTGCCAGCAGCAAACAGGGGCGCACAGATACGCAGTATTTT
-	-	TRBV28	TRBJ2-2	14	CASSLTGVGGELFF	TGTGCCAGCAGTTTGACGGGGGTTGGCGGGGAGCTGTTTTTT
TRBD1	-	TRBV28	TRBJ1-1	19	CASSPPPARRQGRNTEAFF	TGTGCCAGCAGTCCCCCCCCCGCTAGAAGACAGGGGCGGAACACTGAAGCTTTCTTT
-	-	TRBV5-1	TRBJ2-5	15	CASSFLAAPQETQYF	TGCGCCAGCAGCTTTTTAGCGGCCCCTCAAGAGACCCAGTACTTC
-	many	TRBV4-3	TRBJ2-5	13	CASSQELTETQYF	TGCGCCAGCAGCCAAGAACTAACAGAGACCCAGTACTTC
TRBD1	-	TRBV28	TRBJ2-5	13	CASSPRDRETQYF	TGTGCCAGCAGTCCCCGGGACAGAGAGACCCAGTACTTC
-	once	TRBV5-1	TRBJ1-1	16	CASSLEATGVNTEAFF	TGCGCCAGCAGCTTGGAAGCGACAGGTGTGAACACTGAAGCTTTCTTT
TRBD2	-	TRBV18	TRBJ2-5	16	CASKPGLAGGPKTQYF	TGTGCCAGCAAACCGGGACTAGCGGGAGGGCCGAAGACCCAGTACTTC
TRBD2	few	TRBV27	TRBJ2-7	16	CASKRRLAGEFYEQYF	TGTGCCAGCAAAAGAAGACTAGCGGGAGAGTTCTACGAGCAGTACTTC
-	-	TRBV6-5	TRBJ2-2	15	CASGPPSRTTGELFF	TGTGCCAGCGGTCCGCCTAGCCGTACGACCGGGGAGCTGTTTTTT
TRBD1	-	TRBV5-1	TRBJ1-1	16	CASSLTSGTGNTEAFF	TGCGCCAGCAGCTTAACCTCCGGGACAGGAAACACTGAAGCTTTCTTT
-	-	TRBV27	TRBJ2-1	15	CASSSTGRWVNEQFF	TGTGCCAGCAGTTCCACCGGGAGATGGGTCAATGAGCAGTTCTTC
TRBD1	-	TRBV5-1	TRBJ1-1	14	CASAQGDMNTEAFF	TGCGCCAGCGCTCAGGGGGATATGAACACTGAAGCTTTCTTT
-	-	TRBV5-1	TRBJ1-1	15	CASSLGPREHTEAFF	TGCGCCAGCAGCCTGGGACCGAGGGAACACACTGAAGCTTTCTTT
-	-	TRBV20-1	TRBJ2-7	11	CSAPRSYEQYF	TGCAGTGCTCCACGGTCCTACGAGCAGTACTTC
-	-	TRBV25-1	TRBJ2-7	15	CASSEGGRMIHEQYF	TGTGCCAGCAGTGAAGGCGGGCGCATGATTCACGAGCAGTACTTC
-	-	TRBV7-8	TRBJ2-2	14	CASSLEVPAGELFF	TGTGCCAGCAGCTTAGAAGTCCCGGCCGGGGAGCTGTTTTTT
-	-	TRBV18	TRBJ2-1	11	CASSPDIEQFF	TGTGCCAGCTCCCCAGACATCGAGCAGTTCTTC
TRBD1	-	TRBV27	TRBJ2-3	15	CASSWTIQGADTQYF	TGTGCCAGCAGTTGGACGATTCAGGGGGCAGATACGCAGTATTTT
-	few	TRBV5-4	TRBJ1-5	14	CASSNRGSNQPQHF	TGTGCCAGCAGCAATAGGGGTAGCAATCAGCCCCAGCATTTT
-	-	TRBV14	TRBJ2-7	13	CASSYRDYYEQYF	TGTGCCAGCAGCTACAGAGATTACTACGAGCAGTACTTC
TRBD2	once	TRBV11-2	TRBJ2-3	20	CASSLEAPGLAGGRLRTQYF	TGTGCCAGCAGCTTAGAGGCCCCCGGACTAGCGGGGGGTCGTCTCCGGACGCAGTATTTT
-	-	TRBV19	TRBJ1-3	13	CASSIDGGNTIYF	TGTGCCAGTAGTATAGACGGGGGAAACACCATATATTTT
TRBD1	-	TRBV5-1	TRBJ2-1	15	CASRAGQGATNEQFF	TGCGCCAGCAGGGCAGGACAGGGGGCCACGAATGAGCAGTTCTTC